The 20 T cell receptor beta chains given below trace back to one sample, sequenced in a study of control samples from healthy donors and cancer patients (dated by TCRdb to between 2020 and 2021). Library method: the immunoSEQ multiplex PCR assay. TCRdb limited this immuneACCESS table to in-frame rearrangements with V and J called. A share of clones is missing; checked studies link under half to unresolved V genes, and the rest is unexplained. Within this sample are about 140,000 clones, with 94% of them counted one time only. The biggest ten clones account for around 13% of the sample. Sequences were obtained from blood. These receptors originate from a man aged 40-49 years in good health.

The chain carries TRBV5-6 and TRBJ2-3; 7 bases map to TRBD2. CDR3 size: 16 residues. CDR1 and CDR2 from the germline V gene are SGHDT and YYEEEE. The J segment lost 2 bases and the V segment lost 4 bases, leaving 10 bases of the junction unmatched. The CDR3 loop is CASSRVGSGPTDTQYF. The CDR3 nucleotides are TGTGCCAGCAGCCGGGTGGGTAGCGGGCCCACAGATACGCAGTATTTT. Supplemented by reference TRBV5-6 and TRBJ2-3, the full variable domain reads DAGVTQSPTHLIKTRGQQVTLRCSPKSGHDTVSWYQQALGQGPQFIFQYYEEEERQRGNFPDRFSGHQFPNYSSELNVNALLLGDSALYLCASSRVGSGPTDTQYFGPGTRLTVL.

This chain uses TRBV6-5 with TRBJ1-5; D ambiguous. The CDR3 is 13 residues long. Trimming pared 9 bases from V and 3 bases from J, leaving 12 bases between. CDR1 and CDR2 (germline): MNHEY, SVGAGI. Here the CDR3 DNA reads TGTGCCAGTATTGAGCACCTCAATCAGCCCCAGCATTTT. Translation: CASIEHLNQPQHF.

The count of this clone is one. Other DNA sequences in the same sample also yield this CDR3. The chain couples TRBV4-1 to TRBJ1-5; D is unclear. V shed 1 base and J shed 4 bases, with 5 bases lying between them. Germline CDR1 MGHRA, CDR2 YSYEKL. The CDR3 has 13 amino acids. In nucleotides, the CDR3 is TGCGCCAGCAGCCAAGCCGCAAATCAGCCCCAGCATTTT. Its translation is CASSQAANQPQHF.

The chain links TRBV2 to TRBJ2-6, with a weak D call TRBD1 (5 bases). The CDR3 extends over 15 amino acids. The V end was cut by 3 bases, the J end by 1 base, with 7 bases between. CDR1 is SNHLY and CDR2 is FYNNEI in the germline V gene. DNA of the CDR3: TGTGCCAGCAGTGATCAGGGATCTGGGGCCAACGTCCTGACTTTC. The encoded protein is CASSDQGSGANVLTF.

The chain recombines TRBV25-1 with TRBJ1-1; maybe TRBD1 (5 bases). Trimming cost V 3 bases and J 1 base, with 21 bases left between them. CDR3 length: 18 amino acids. The germline gives CDR1 MGHDK, CDR2 SYGVNS. The CDR3 nucleotides read TGTGCCAGCAGTGAGTGGACACCCCTAGTGGCCCGGAACACTGAAGCTTTCTTT. Amino acid sequence: CASSEWTPLVARNTEAFF.

The V and J genes are TRBV5-6 and TRBJ1-2; the D is unclear. The V end was cut by 3 bases, the J end by 6 bases, with 21 bases between. The length of the CDR3 is 16 residues. Per the germline V gene, CDR1 is SGHDT and CDR2 is YYEEEE. In nucleotides, the CDR3 is TGTGCCAGCAGCTCAATCGCTCGACAATTCAGAAATGGCTACACCTTC. Its protein product is CASSSIARQFRNGYTF.

The CDR3 loop is CASSVSPEHNEQFF. CDR3 DNA sequence: TGTGCCAGCAGTGTGTCCCCAGAACACAATGAGCAGTTCTTC. The rearrangement uses TRBV6-4 and TRBJ2-1; unclear D gene. V lost 4 bases to trimming and J lost 5 bases, with 12 bases between them. Per the germline V gene, CDR1 is MRHNA and CDR2 is SNTAGT. There are 14 residues in the CDR3.

The chain is built from TRBV18 and TRBJ1-2, with TRBD1 identical over 9 bases. The CDR3 consists of 13 residues. Germline assignment: CDR1 KGHSH and CDR2 LQKENI. The V segment lost 4 bases and the J segment 7 bases; nucleotides outside the gene matches: 4. CDR3 sequence (DNA): TGTGCCAGCTCACGGGACAGGGCCTCTGGCTACACCTTC. Its translation is CASSRDRASGYTF.

In DNA form, the CDR3 reads TGTGCCAGCAGCTTGAGGGGTCAAGTAAATTCACCCCTCCACTTT. Residues: CASSLRGQVNSPLHF. The genes are TRBV11-2 and TRBJ1-6; D is possibly TRBD1 (5 bases). Germline V gene sequence: CDR1 SGHAT, CDR2 FQNNGV. V dropped 3 bases and J dropped 7 bases, with 13 bases sitting between them. This CDR3 region has 15 residues.

With regard to this clone: One end of the junction fails to match germline, which may point to a read error. The V gene is TRBV7-7, the J gene TRBJ2-5, with a possible D match to TRBD2 (6 bases). This CDR3 contains 15 residues. The germline V gene has CDR1 SSHAT and CDR2 FNYEAQ (reference sequence). Written as DNA, the CDR3 is TGTGCTAGCAGCTTAGGGTGGGGAGGCCAAGAGACCCAGTACTTC. It yields the protein CASSLGWGGQETQYF.

The genes are TRBV7-2 and TRBJ2-7, with 9 bases identical to TRBD2. The V gene's germline CDR1 is SGHTA and CDR2 FQGNSA. This CDR3 contains 15 residues. With V trimmed by 4 bases and J by 4 bases, 8 bases remained unmatched. The CDR3 sequence: CASSSRTSASYEQYF. CDR3 bases: TGTGCCAGCAGCTCGAGGACTAGCGCGTCGTACGAGCAGTACTTC.

The chain couples TRBV20-1 to TRBJ2-3; 12 nucleotides match TRBD2. Germline V gene lookup returns CDR1 DFQATT and CDR2 SNEGSKA (reference sequence). This CDR3 comprises 17 residues. V lost 3 bases and J lost 0; bases outside the gene matches: 7. The CDR3 region has the DNA TGCAGTGCTAGTGGACTAGCGGGGCCTACAAGCACAGATACGCAGTATTTT. Protein product: CSASGLAGPTSTDTQYF.

J is TRBJ2-5 and V is TRBV10-3; D remains ambiguous. V lost 10 bases, J lost 5 bases, and 17 bases lay in between. The CDR3 spans 13 residues. From germline, CDR1 is ENHRY and CDR2 SYGVKD. The CDR3 reads CATNQGSVETQYF. The DNA for the CDR3 is TGTGCCACTAATCAAGGCTCCGTTGAGACCCAGTACTTC.

The chain carries TRBV27 and TRBJ1-6, with D uncertain. The CDR3 totals 12 residues. Trimming shortened V by 3 bases and J by 9 bases, and 6 bases separated the two germline ends. CDR1 MNHEY and CDR2 SMNVEV come from the germline V gene (reference sequence). CDR3: CASSFQSSPLHF. CDR3 nucleotides: TGTGCCAGCAGTTTCCAGAGTTCACCCCTCCACTTT.

CDR3 nucleotide sequence: TGTGCCAGCAGGCCCGCGGGAGGGACTGCTAACTATGGCTACACCTTC. It yields the protein CASRPAGGTANYGYTF. V and J are TRBV27 and TRBJ1-2, with D maybe TRBD1 (5 bases). CDR3 length equals 16 residues. Germline CDR1 MNHEY, CDR2 SMNVEV (reference sequence). Deletions cut 6 bases from V and 0 bases from J, with 17 bases between.

This clone was detected only once. The chain has TRBV25-1 and TRBJ2-7, with D perhaps being TRBD1 or TRBD2 (5 bases each). Germline values: CDR1 MGHDK, CDR2 SYGVNS. The CDR3 is 14 residues long. V was cut by 6 bases and J by 1 base, with 13 bases left in between. CDR3 sequence (DNA): TGTGCCAGCAGCGAGGGGAGAAAGTCCTACGAGCAGTACTTC. Its translation: CASSEGRKSYEQYF.

The chain is built from TRBV7-9 and TRBJ2-3; 9 bases fit TRBD2. The V gene end was trimmed by 7 bases and the J gene end by 5 bases; junction bases not matched to a gene: 10. Germline V gene lookup returns CDR1 SEHNR and CDR2 FQNEAQ (reference sequence). CDR3 length: 15 residues. CDR3 amino acids: CASITKREVGDTQYF. The CDR3, as DNA: TGTGCCAGCATTACCAAGCGGGAGGTGGGAGATACGCAGTATTTT. Together with reference TRBV7-9 and TRBJ2-3, the CDR3 gives the full variable domain: DTGVSQNPRHKITKRGQNVTFRCDPISEHNRLYWYRQTLGQGPEFLTYFQNEAQLEKSRLLSDRFSAERPKGSFSTLEIQRTEQGDSAMYLCASITKREVGDTQYFGPGTRLTVL.

This sequence joins TRBV24-1 and TRBJ1-4; D gene ambiguous. This CDR3 spans 17 amino acids. Germline V gives CDR1 KGHDR, CDR2 SFDVKD. V lost 2 bases to trimming and J lost 8 bases, with 20 bases between them. DNA for the CDR3: TGTGCCACCAGTGATTCACTCGGAGGGCTCGACCGGGAAAAACTGTTTTTT. Translated: CATSDSLGGLDREKLFF.

The rearrangement joins TRBV6-1 to TRBJ2-7, with unresolved D. Germline V gene lookup returns CDR1 MNHNS and CDR2 SASEGT. V gave up 4 bases and J gave up 3 bases, with 19 bases separating them. The CDR3 loop spans 16 amino acids. This CDR3 reads CASSGGSTGFFYEQYF. The CDR3 DNA reads as TGTGCCAGCAGTGGGGGATCTACCGGGTTTTTCTACGAGCAGTACTTC.

The chain carries TRBV5-6 and TRBJ1-4; 7 bases are shared with TRBD1. CDR1 and CDR2 (germline): SGHDT, YYEEEE. The CDR3 spans 15 residues. The J segment lost 8 bases and the V segment lost 4 bases, leaving 11 bases of the junction unmatched. The CDR3 nucleotides are TGTGCCAGCAGCCCCCCGAAGGGGGCAGGGGAAAAACTGTTTTTT. Protein: CASSPPKGAGEKLFF.